This T cell receptor (beta chain) was recovered during a study of OX40 agonist ivuxolimab in advanced cancers. Background on the study: The diagnoses of dose-escalation patients were hepatocellular carcinoma, melanoma, renal cell or head and neck cancer. Broader study findings: Partial responders dosed at 0.1-3.0 mg/kg displayed clonal expansion ranking among the lowest. Expanded clones were, on average, more numerous in CD8+ T cells than in CD4+. Clonal expansion was seen in CD4+ and CD8+ blood T cells by week 6 at 0.1 to 3.0 mg/kg.

The germline V and J ends were trimmed by 3 bases and 4 bases, with 13 bases remaining between them. Looked up from germline, CDR1 is SGHNT and CDR2 is YYREEE (reference sequence). The CDR3 covers 14 residues. A few counts support this clone. Antigen specificity is unknown. Sequencing used immunoSEQ multiplex PCR; TCRdb keeps in-frame clones, though not all of them. Of roughly 67,000 clones listed, approximately 80% are singletons. The starting material was CD4+ or CD8+ T cells sorted from blood, obtained in a trial of the OX40 agonist ivuxolimab. The chain carries TRBV5-4 and TRBJ2-5; the D gene is possibly TRBD2 (6 bases). The source of this sequence is an adult with an advanced solid tumor such as melanoma, head and neck, liver or kidney cancer. CDR3 sequence reads: CASSSPGVGETQYF. DNA for the CDR3: TGTGCCAGCAGCTCCCCGGGGGTAGGAGAGACCCAGTACTTC.